This T cell receptor (beta chain) was sequenced during a study of T-cell memory formation after mild COVID-19. Whole-study findings and limits: There was a balanced CD4/CD8 profile in clones contracting day 15 to 85, and later expanders leaned CD4+. There were some responding clones in pre-infection memory, which suggested that cross-reactive memory had joined. CM and EM subsets held most contracting CD4+ clones; EMRA held CD8+ ones.

This clonotype came up a few times. Antigen: not known. TCRdb re-derived calls from the 5' RACE reads in MiXCR, one entry per CDR3 protein. The table shows about 360,000 distinct CDR3 sequences, with roughly 14% occurring only once. Per germline, CDR1 MNHNY and CDR2 SVGAGI (reference sequence). V was clipped by 0 bases and J by 5 bases, with 14 bases between them. The CDR3 is 15 residues long. The chain is built from TRBV6-6 and TRBJ2-7; perhaps TRBD1 as D (6 bases). The receptor was derived from a man aged 18 to 29 who had mild COVID-19 (a few samples of this study predate the infection). Cell type and time point are not known. The sequencing input was PBMCs or a T cell subset sorted from them (not recorded which). The CDR3 coding sequence is TGTGCCAGCAGTTACTCCGCACAGGGTAGGAACGAGCAGTACTTC. Amino acid sequence: CASSYSAQGRNEQYF.